The 26 T cell receptor beta chains presented below share a single source sample, sequenced in a study of technical replicates of blood from several donors. Generated by immunoSEQ multiplex PCR, the TCRdb table keeps only in-frame clones and is missing some. The sample has fewer than 85,000 clones; roughly 92% are singletons. The sequenced sample was T cells isolated from PBMCs. The origin of the receptors is a human donor in good health.

The chain combines TRBV10-3 with TRBJ1-2; 12 nucleotides agree with TRBD1. V was clipped by 7 bases and J by 1 base; unmatched bases: 7. Germline CDR1 ENHRY, CDR2 SYGVKD. This CDR3 has 16 residues. This CDR3 reads CAITGTGGRYNYGYTF. CDR3 nucleotides: TGTGCCATCACCGGGACAGGGGGCAGATATAACTATGGCTACACCTTC.

The gene calls are TRBV13 and TRBJ2-7; tentatively, D is TRBD2 (5 bases). CDR3 size: 13 residues. Germline lookup yields CDR1 PRHDT and CDR2 FYEKMQ (reference sequence). V lost 3 bases to trimming and J lost 6 bases, with 12 bases between them. The CDR3 here is CASSLRTGAEQYF. The CDR3 DNA is TGTGCCAGCAGCTTGAGGACTGGAGCCGAGCAGTACTTC.

The chain joins TRBV9 to TRBJ1-1; D possibly corresponds to TRBD1 (5 bases). Between the trimmed V and J ends, which lost 1 base and 2 bases, there was a span of 9 bases. The CDR3 contains 14 residues. Germline V gene data show CDR1 as SGDLS and CDR2 as YYNGEE. CDR3 protein: CASSVHGGNTEAFF. CDR3 bases: TGTGCCAGCAGCGTACACGGGGGTAACACTGAAGCTTTCTTT.

This chain links TRBV4-2 with TRBJ2-7; a possible D gene is TRBD2 (6 bases). CDR3 length: 18 amino acids. The V end was cut by 1 base, the J end by 4 bases, with 23 bases between. Germline V gene lookup returns CDR1 LGHNA and CDR2 YNFKEQ. The CDR3 protein is CASSQGGRTISSTYEQYF. As DNA, the CDR3 is TGTGCCAGCAGCCAAGGTGGGAGGACTATTTCTAGTACGTACGAGCAGTACTTC.

V is TRBV7-6 and J is TRBJ2-1; 9 bases are a match to TRBD1. The V gene end was trimmed by 2 bases and the J gene end by 10 bases; junction bases not matched to a gene: 18. CDR3 size: 18 residues. Germline V lookup: CDR1 SGHVS, CDR2 FNYEAQ. The CDR3 region has the DNA TGTGCCAGCAGCTTAACGGACAGGGGAACGAGGTTCCCACAGGAGCAGTTCTTC. Protein: CASSLTDRGTRFPQEQFF.

The chain joins TRBV6-1 to TRBJ1-3, with 8 bases identical to TRBD1. The CDR3 runs to 15 residues. The junction had 11 bases not matched to a gene; V was cut back by 6 bases and J by 7 bases. Per the germline V gene, CDR1 is MNHNS and CDR2 is SASEGT. The CDR3 here is CASRLSGTGENTIYF. DNA of the CDR3: TGTGCCAGCAGACTATCCGGGACAGGAGAGAACACCATATATTTT.

The chain has TRBV5-4 and TRBJ2-7; tentative D call: TRBD2 (7 bases). The CDR3 contains 14 residues. Trimming removed 1 base at V and 1 base at J, with 9 bases between. Germline V gives CDR1 SGHNT, CDR2 YYREEE (reference sequence). CDR3 coding DNA: TGTGCCAGCAGCTTGCGGGGGGCATCCTACGAGCAGTACTTC. Translating gives CASSLRGASYEQYF.

The genes are TRBV4-2 and TRBJ2-2, with 7 bases aligning to TRBD2. The junction had 9 bases not matched to a gene; V was cut back by 3 bases and J by 5 bases. The CDR3 sequence is 16 residues long. Germline V gene lookup returns CDR1 LGHNA and CDR2 YNFKEQ. CDR3 region: CASSQGGRAGTGELFF. As DNA, the CDR3 is TGTGCCAGCAGCCAGGGAGGGAGGGCCGGGACCGGGGAGCTGTTTTTT.

The chain carries TRBV5-8 and TRBJ1-2; D is ambiguous. Germline V CDR1 and CDR2: SGHTS, YDEGEE. The CDR3 is 15 amino acids. V dropped 4 bases and J dropped 2 bases, with 15 bases sitting between them. The CDR3 nucleotides are TGTGCCAGCAGCCTGGGTCCGCGGGTAAACTATGGCTACACCTTC. It is translated as CASSLGPRVNYGYTF.

This clone was seen only once. J is TRBJ1-2 and V is TRBV4-2; the D gene is possibly TRBD1 (5 bases). CDR1 and CDR2 from the germline V gene are LGHNA and YNFKEQ. Trimming left V 0 bases short and J 3 bases short, with 11 bases between. The CDR3 runs to 15 residues. CDR3 nucleotides: TGTGCCAGCAGCCAAGAGATCTGGACATACTATGGCTACACCTTC. This gives the protein CASSQEIWTYYGYTF.

V gene TRBV7-6 combines with J gene TRBJ2-7; a weak D match, TRBD2 (6 bases). V gave up 2 bases and J gave up 7 bases, with 15 bases separating them. This CDR3 has 14 amino acids. From germline, CDR1 is SGHVS and CDR2 FNYEAQ. CDR3 in DNA: TGTGCCAGCAGCTTATACGGGAGAGGCTCGGAGCAGTACTTC. Its protein is CASSLYGRGSEQYF.

The chain's CDR3 is CASSRYGNEQFF. CDR3 DNA sequence: TGTGCCAGCAGCCGTTACGGTAATGAGCAGTTCTTC. The V gene is TRBV11-2, the J gene TRBJ2-1; D is unresolved. CDR1 SGHAT and CDR2 FQNNGV come from the germline V gene. Between the trimmed V and J ends, which lost 5 bases and 7 bases, there was a span of 9 bases. The CDR3 loop spans 12 amino acids.

The chain carries TRBV27 and TRBJ2-7; D gene unclear. There are 13 residues in the CDR3. Per germline, CDR1 MNHEY and CDR2 SMNVEV (reference sequence). The V and J ends lost 4 bases and 0 bases respectively, with 7 bases between them. The CDR3 is CASSWHSSYEQYF. CDR3 bases: TGTGCCAGCAGTTGGCACAGCTCCTACGAGCAGTACTTC.

The rearrangement links TRBV6-5 to TRBJ2-1, with 10 bases matching TRBD2. The CDR3 contains 16 residues. The J segment lost 6 bases and the V segment lost 0 bases, leaving 5 bases of the junction unmatched. CDR1 is MNHEY, CDR2 SVGAGI, per germline. In DNA form, the CDR3 reads TGTGCCAGCAGTTACTCGATGTCTAGCGGGAGCAATGAGCAGTTCTTC. It specifies CASSYSMSSGSNEQFF.

The gene calls are TRBV30 and TRBJ1-2; TRBD1 matches at 9 bases. CDR3 length: 15 residues. Unmatched junction bases numbered 13, after V lost 4 bases and J lost 7 bases. Per the germline V gene, CDR1 is GTSNPN and CDR2 is SVGIG (reference sequence). This CDR3 reads CAWTLFRGQGSGYTF. DNA for the CDR3: TGTGCCTGGACTTTGTTCCGGGGACAGGGTTCTGGCTACACCTTC.

The gene calls are TRBV6-6 and TRBJ2-7; 7 positions agree with TRBD2. Germline values: CDR1 MNHNY, CDR2 SVGAGI (reference sequence). V lost 8 bases to trimming and J lost 5 bases; unmatched junction nucleotides: 18. The CDR3 loop spans 16 amino acids. The CDR3 nucleotides are TGTGCCAGCCAAAGAAGTGATACGGGAGGAGTAAACGAGCAGTACTTC. Amino acids: CASQRSDTGGVNEQYF.

The V gene is TRBV19, the J gene TRBJ2-6; the D is unclear. CDR1 is LNHDA, CDR2 SQIVND, per germline (reference sequence). Trimming took 4 bases from V and 0 from J, leaving 13 bases between them. The CDR3 covers 17 residues. The CDR3 reads CASSRETSSSGANVLTF. Written as DNA, the CDR3 is TGTGCCAGTAGTAGAGAGACATCGTCCTCTGGGGCCAACGTCCTGACTTTC. Complete variable domain (other parts from reference TRBV19 and TRBJ2-6): DGGITQSPKYLFRKEGQNVTLSCEQNLNHDAMYWYRQDPGQGLRLIYYSQIVNDFQKGDIAEGYSVSREKKESFPLTVTSAQKNPTAFYLCASSRETSSSGANVLTFGAGSRLTVL.

The rearrangement links TRBV7-8 to TRBJ2-7; a weak D match, TRBD1 (6 bases). CDR3 length equals 18 residues. From germline, CDR1 is SGHVS and CDR2 FQNEAQ. With 4 bases removed from V and 2 bases from J, the gap between germline ends came to 24 bases. The chain's CDR3 is CASSSSINRDTGAYEQYF. CDR3 nucleotides: TGTGCCAGCAGCTCTTCGATCAACCGGGACACCGGGGCCTACGAGCAGTACTTC.

The gene calls are TRBV7-3 and TRBJ2-7; 7 bases are shared with TRBD2. After removal of 1 base from V and 5 bases from J, the junction contained 5 bases not matched to a gene. Germline V gene lookup returns CDR1 SGHTA and CDR2 FQGTGA. There are 14 residues in the CDR3. The CDR3: CASSLIAGDHEQYF. The CDR3 nucleotides read TGTGCCAGCAGCTTAATCGCGGGAGATCACGAGCAGTACTTC.

V is TRBV9 and J is TRBJ1-1; no clear D gene. Trimming removed 0 bases at V and 1 base at J, with 10 bases between. The CDR3 spans 15 residues. Germline V gene lookup returns CDR1 SGDLS and CDR2 YYNGEE. The CDR3 DNA is TGTGCCAGCAGCGTAGTATTCCGGGGGAACACTGAAGCTTTCTTT. It yields the protein CASSVVFRGNTEAFF. Full variable domain (outside the CDR3, taken from reference TRBV9 and TRBJ1-1): DSGVTQTPKHLITATGQRVTLRCSPRSGDLSVYWYQQSLDQGLQFLIQYYNGEERAKGNILERFSAQQFPDLHSELNLSSLELGDSALYFCASSVVFRGNTEAFFGQGTRLTVV.

This chain joins TRBV7-4 and TRBJ2-2; 7 positions agree with TRBD1. V gave up 5 bases and J gave up 5 bases; unmatched junction bases: 8. Per the germline V gene, CDR1 is SGHVT and CDR2 is SQSDAQ. The CDR3 runs to 15 residues. The CDR3 spells CASSLWTGRTGELFF. CDR3 bases: TGTGCCAGCAGCCTATGGACAGGCCGAACCGGGGAGCTGTTTTTT.

The V call is TRBV6-5, the J call TRBJ2-7; 9 bases line up with TRBD1. Germline V gives CDR1 MNHEY, CDR2 SVGAGI. CDR3 length: 15 residues. The V gene end was trimmed by 4 bases and the J gene end by 7 bases; junction bases not matched to a gene: 11. As DNA, the CDR3 is TGTGCCAGCAGTTCGCTATCACAGGGGGCGGGTGAGCAGTACTTC. Translation gives CASSSLSQGAGEQYF.

V gene TRBV2 combines with J gene TRBJ1-4, with 7 bases lining up with TRBD1. This CDR3 is built from 17 residues. From germline, CDR1 is SNHLY and CDR2 FYNNEI. V lost 4 bases to trimming and J lost 7 bases; unmatched junction nucleotides: 15. CDR3 sequence reads: CASSAFQNRGDSEKLFF. In nucleotides, the CDR3 is TGTGCCAGCAGTGCGTTTCAGAACAGGGGCGATAGTGAAAAACTGTTTTTT.

This sequence joins TRBV28 and TRBJ2-5, with TRBD1 identical over 10 bases. Germline V gives CDR1 MDHEN, CDR2 SYDVKM. The CDR3 extends over 15 amino acids. V lost 7 bases to trimming and J lost 2 bases; unmatched junction nucleotides: 7. CDR3 loop: CASMGDRGFQETQYF. The CDR3 DNA sequence: TGTGCCAGCATGGGGGACAGGGGTTTTCAAGAGACCCAGTACTTC.

This chain uses TRBV11-3 with TRBJ2-1; perhaps TRBD2 as D (5 bases). Per germline, CDR1 SGHNT and CDR2 YENEEA. This CDR3 is 15 amino acids long. V was shortened by 2 bases and J by 1 base, with 9 bases between the two germline ends. The chain's CDR3 is CASSLSGTSYNEQFF. In DNA, the CDR3 is TGTGCCAGCAGCTTAAGCGGAACGTCCTACAATGAGCAGTTCTTC.

The gene calls are TRBV30 and TRBJ1-2; D is possibly TRBD1 (5 bases). From germline, CDR1 is GTSNPN and CDR2 SVGIG (reference sequence). V was cut by 6 bases and J by 7 bases, with 12 bases left in between. The CDR3 extends over 11 amino acids. The CDR3: CACSQGLGYTF. CDR3 sequence (DNA): TGTGCCTGTTCCCAGGGCCTTGGCTACACCTTC.